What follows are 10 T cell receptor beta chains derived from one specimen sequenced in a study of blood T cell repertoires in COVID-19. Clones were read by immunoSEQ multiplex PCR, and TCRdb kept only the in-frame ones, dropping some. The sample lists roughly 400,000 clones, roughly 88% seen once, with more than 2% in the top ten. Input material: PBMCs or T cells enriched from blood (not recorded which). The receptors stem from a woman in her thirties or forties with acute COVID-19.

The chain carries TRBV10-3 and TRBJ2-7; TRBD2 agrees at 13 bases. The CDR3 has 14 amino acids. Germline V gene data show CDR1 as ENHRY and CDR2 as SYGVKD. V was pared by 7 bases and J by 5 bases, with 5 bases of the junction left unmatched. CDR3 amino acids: CAITGTSGENEQYF. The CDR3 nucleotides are TGTGCCATCACCGGGACTAGCGGGGAAAACGAGCAGTACTTC.

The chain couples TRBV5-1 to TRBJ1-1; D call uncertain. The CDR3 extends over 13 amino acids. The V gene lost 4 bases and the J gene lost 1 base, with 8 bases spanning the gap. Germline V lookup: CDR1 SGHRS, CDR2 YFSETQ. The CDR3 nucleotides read TGCGCCAGCAGCCACACAGAGAACACTGAAGCTTTCTTT. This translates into CASSHTENTEAFF.

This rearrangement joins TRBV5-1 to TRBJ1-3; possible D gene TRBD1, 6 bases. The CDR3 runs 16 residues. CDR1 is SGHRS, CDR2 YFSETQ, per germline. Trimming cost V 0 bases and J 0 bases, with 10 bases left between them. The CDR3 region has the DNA TGCGCCAGCAGCTTGGGACAGGTCGGCTCTGGAAACACCATATATTTT. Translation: CASSLGQVGSGNTIYF. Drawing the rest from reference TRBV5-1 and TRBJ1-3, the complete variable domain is KAGVTQTPRYLIKTRGQQVTLSCSPISGHRSVSWYQQTPGQGLQFLFEYFSETQRNKGNFPGRFSGRQFSNSRSEMNVSTLELGDSALYLCASSLGQVGSGNTIYFGEGSWLTVV.

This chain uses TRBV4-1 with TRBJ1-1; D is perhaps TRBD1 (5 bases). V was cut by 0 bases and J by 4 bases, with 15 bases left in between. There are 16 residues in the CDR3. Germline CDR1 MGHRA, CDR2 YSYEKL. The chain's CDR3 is CASSQDSQGLGTEAFF. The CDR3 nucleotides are TGCGCCAGCAGCCAAGATAGTCAGGGATTGGGCACTGAAGCTTTCTTT.

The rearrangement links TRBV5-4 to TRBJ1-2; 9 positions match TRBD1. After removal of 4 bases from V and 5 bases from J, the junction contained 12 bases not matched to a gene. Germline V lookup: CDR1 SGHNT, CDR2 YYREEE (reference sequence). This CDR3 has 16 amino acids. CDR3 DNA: TGTGCCAGCAGCCCCGGCGGGACAGGGACTGATTATGGCTACACCTTC. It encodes CASSPGGTGTDYGYTF.

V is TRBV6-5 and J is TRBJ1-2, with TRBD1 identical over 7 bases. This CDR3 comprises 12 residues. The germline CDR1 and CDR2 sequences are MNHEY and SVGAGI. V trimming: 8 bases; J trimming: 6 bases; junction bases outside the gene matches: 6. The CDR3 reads CASSGTENGYTF. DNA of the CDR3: TGTGCCAGCTCCGGGACAGAGAATGGCTACACCTTC.

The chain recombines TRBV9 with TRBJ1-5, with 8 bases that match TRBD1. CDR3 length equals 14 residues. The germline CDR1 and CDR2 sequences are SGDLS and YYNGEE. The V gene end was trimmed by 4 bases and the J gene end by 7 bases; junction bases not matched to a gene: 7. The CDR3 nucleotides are TGTGCCAGCAGCCAGACAGGGGAGGGGCAGCCCCAGCATTTT. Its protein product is CASSQTGEGQPQHF.

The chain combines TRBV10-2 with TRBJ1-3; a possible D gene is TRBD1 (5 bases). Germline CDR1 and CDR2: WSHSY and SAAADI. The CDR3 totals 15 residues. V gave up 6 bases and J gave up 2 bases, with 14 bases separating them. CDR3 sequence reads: CASRKGQSTGNTIYF. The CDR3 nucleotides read TGCGCCAGCAGGAAGGGGCAGAGCACTGGAAACACCATATATTTT.

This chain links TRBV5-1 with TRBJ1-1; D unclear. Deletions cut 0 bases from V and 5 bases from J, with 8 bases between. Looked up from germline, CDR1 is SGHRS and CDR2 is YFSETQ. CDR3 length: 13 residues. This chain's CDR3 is CASSLAGVTEAFF. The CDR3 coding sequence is TGCGCCAGCAGCTTGGCCGGGGTGACTGAAGCTTTCTTT. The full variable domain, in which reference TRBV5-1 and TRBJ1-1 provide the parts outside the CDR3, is KAGVTQTPRYLIKTRGQQVTLSCSPISGHRSVSWYQQTPGQGLQFLFEYFSETQRNKGNFPGRFSGRQFSNSRSEMNVSTLELGDSALYLCASSLAGVTEAFFGQGTRLTVV.

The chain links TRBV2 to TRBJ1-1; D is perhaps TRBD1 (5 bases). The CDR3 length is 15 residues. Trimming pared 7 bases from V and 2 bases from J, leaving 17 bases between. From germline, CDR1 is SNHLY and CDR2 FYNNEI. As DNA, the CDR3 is TGTGCCAGCAAACCCCGGCCACAGGTCAACACTGAAGCTTTCTTT. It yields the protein CASKPRPQVNTEAFF.